The 28 T cell receptor beta chains below were found in one sample sequenced in a study of cytomegalovirus exposure and HLA in healthy donors. With 60 Vbeta and 13 Jbeta primers, the PCR was carried out. The protocol was immunoSEQ multiplex PCR, while the TCRdb copy is restricted to in-frame clones and leaves out a portion. The sample has approximately 90,000 clones; approximately 83% are singletons. Input material: PBMCs. The receptors were sampled from a man aged 40-50 years in good health and CMV-seronegative.

The chain couples TRBV7-9 to TRBJ2-1, with TRBD2 as a possible D gene (5 bases). The CDR3 has 12 residues. V dropped 5 bases and J dropped 9 bases, with 11 bases sitting between them. Per the germline V gene, CDR1 is SEHNR and CDR2 is FQNEAQ (reference sequence). CDR3 DNA: TGTGCCAGCAGCATTGGACTCACTGAGCAGTTCTTC. Amino acids: CASSIGLTEQFF.

This rearrangement joins TRBV9 to TRBJ2-7, with 8 nucleotides matching TRBD1. In germline, CDR1 is SGDLS, CDR2 YYNGEE. The CDR3 is 15 amino acids. J was trimmed by 3 bases and V by 4 bases; bases with no gene match: 9. Written as DNA, the CDR3 is TGTGCCAGCAGCTCAGGACAGGGTCGGCACTACGAGCAGTACTTC. Amino acids: CASSSGQGRHYEQYF.

This clone was picked up one time. The chain links TRBV7-8 to TRBJ2-7, with 7 nucleotides matching TRBD1. The CDR3 loop spans 15 amino acids. V trimming: 1 base; J trimming: 4 bases; junction bases outside the gene matches: 7. Germline V gives CDR1 SGHVS, CDR2 FQNEAQ. The CDR3 sequence: CASSLGTGAVYEQYF. CDR3 sequence (DNA): TGTGCCAGCAGCTTAGGGACAGGTGCGGTTTACGAGCAGTACTTC.

This sequence joins TRBV19 and TRBJ1-2; D possibly corresponds to TRBD1 (6 bases). The germline V gene encodes CDR1 LNHDA and CDR2 SQIVND (reference sequence). V gave up 3 bases and J gave up 5 bases, with 13 bases separating them. CDR3 length equals 14 residues. The CDR3: CASSIPGTKYGYTF. The CDR3 DNA sequence: TGTGCCAGTAGTATTCCCGGGACAAAGTATGGCTACACCTTC.

The chain uses TRBV7-8 and TRBJ2-3; D is ambiguous. Trimming removed 5 bases at V and 8 bases at J, with 11 bases between. The CDR3 spans 12 residues. CDR1 SGHVS and CDR2 FQNEAQ come from the germline V gene. The DNA of the CDR3 is TGTGCCAGCAGCCCAGGTCGTCGTACGCAGTATTTT. Protein sequence: CASSPGRRTQYF.

The chain has TRBV7-3 and TRBJ2-6, with TRBD2 matching over 12 bases. Germline V gene lookup returns CDR1 SGHTA and CDR2 FQGTGA. V gave up 5 bases and J gave up 3 bases; unmatched junction bases: 11. The CDR3 has 19 amino acids. This CDR3 reads CASSQLAGGPDLGANVLTF. CDR3 DNA: TGTGCCAGCAGCCAACTAGCGGGGGGCCCGGATCTTGGGGCCAACGTCCTGACTTTC.

The chain joins TRBV6-6 to TRBJ1-4; D is ambiguous. The CDR3 consists of 11 residues. Germline lookup yields CDR1 MNHNY and CDR2 SVGAGI (reference sequence). The V end was cut by 7 bases, the J end by 8 bases, with 8 bases between. In nucleotides, the CDR3 is TGTGCCAGCACCGGAGGCGAAAAACTGTTTTTT. Its translation is CASTGGEKLFF.

This clone was seen a single time. The rearrangement joins TRBV9 to TRBJ1-2; unclear D gene. Trimming left V 4 bases short and J 6 bases short, with 16 bases between. This CDR3 has 14 amino acids. Germline V CDR1 and CDR2: SGDLS, YYNGEE. This chain's CDR3 is CASSPGLSENGYTF. The CDR3 coding sequence is TGTGCCAGCAGCCCTGGGCTATCGGAAAATGGCTACACCTTC.

This clone was seen only once. V gene TRBV30 combines with J gene TRBJ2-5; D may be TRBD1 (6 bases). The CDR3 is 14 residues long. Trimming removed 2 bases from V and 2 bases from J, with 12 bases in between. Germline V gene data show CDR1 as GTSNPN and CDR2 as SVGIG (reference sequence). CDR3 amino acids: CAWSLVRGQETQYF. CDR3 coding DNA: TGTGCCTGGAGTTTAGTAAGGGGGCAAGAGACCCAGTACTTC.

The rearrangement links TRBV9 to TRBJ2-5; tentative D call: TRBD2 (5 bases). The germline V and J ends were trimmed by 3 bases and 5 bases, with 20 bases remaining between them. From germline, CDR1 is SGDLS and CDR2 YYNGEE. This CDR3 region has 16 residues. The CDR3 loop reads CASSAGRVSVAETQYF. In DNA form, the CDR3 reads TGTGCCAGCAGCGCGGGAAGAGTTTCTGTGGCGGAGACCCAGTACTTC.

The chain is built from TRBV7-3 and TRBJ2-2; a weak D match, TRBD1 (6 bases). The CDR3 is made up of 15 amino acids. V was shortened by 2 bases and J by 5 bases, with 12 bases between the two germline ends. Germline-derived CDR1 and CDR2 are SGHTA and FQGTGA. Written as DNA, the CDR3 is TGTGCCAGCAGCTTATGGGGGCCGGGGACCGGGGAGCTGTTTTTT. This codes for CASSLWGPGTGELFF.

Points on this clone: Its ends do not fully match the called genes, so a read error is possible. This chain connects TRBV27 to TRBJ1-5, with 9 nucleotides matching TRBD1. Germline-derived CDR1 and CDR2 are MNHEY and SMNVEV (reference sequence). The CDR3 runs to 14 residues. The CDR3 DNA sequence: TGTGCCAGCAGTTTCGGGACAGGGAATCGGCCCCAGCATTTT. This encodes CASSFGTGNRPQHF.

The gene calls are TRBV19 and TRBJ2-5, with D uncertain. This CDR3 spans 13 amino acids. V was cut by 1 base and J by 5 bases, with 8 bases left in between. Germline loops: CDR1 LNHDA, CDR2 SQIVND (reference sequence). The CDR3 nucleotides are TGTGCCAGTAGTATAGCTTACTTGGAGACCCAGTACTTC. Amino acids: CASSIAYLETQYF.

V usage is TRBV18 and J usage is TRBJ1-4, with a weak D call TRBD1 (5 bases). V lost 1 base, J lost 7 bases, and 13 bases lay in between. The CDR3 has 15 residues. Germline loops: CDR1 KGHSH, CDR2 LQKENI. CDR3 amino acids: CASSPRQGGGEKLFF. The CDR3 DNA follows: TGTGCCAGCTCACCACGGCAGGGAGGAGGTGAAAAACTGTTTTTT.

The chain links TRBV5-1 to TRBJ2-2, with 7 bases fitting TRBD2. Germline CDR1 reads SGHRS; CDR2 reads YFSETQ. The length of the CDR3 is 16 residues. With V trimmed by 4 bases and J by 4 bases, 10 bases remained unmatched. The DNA of the CDR3 is TGCGCCAGCAGCCCTGGACTAGTTGGGTTCACCGGGGAGCTGTTTTTT. Its translation: CASSPGLVGFTGELFF.

The chain couples TRBV6-5 to TRBJ2-2, with D uncertain. Trimming left V 4 bases short and J 7 bases short, with 10 bases between. The CDR3 is 13 residues long. CDR1 and CDR2 (germline): MNHEY, SVGAGI. CDR3 sequence (DNA): TGTGCCAGCAGTTCAACCCGAGGCGGGGAGCTGTTTTTT. This gives the protein CASSSTRGGELFF.

J is TRBJ1-6 and V is TRBV7-6; 9 nucleotides align to TRBD1. The CDR3 covers 15 residues. The J segment lost 8 bases and the V segment lost 2 bases, leaving 4 bases of the junction unmatched. Per germline, CDR1 SGHVS and CDR2 FNYEAQ. The CDR3: CASSLTGDRDSPLHF. CDR3 nucleotide sequence: TGTGCCAGCAGCTTAACCGGGGACAGGGATTCACCCCTCCACTTT.

The chain recombines TRBV5-5 with TRBJ1-4; no reliable D call. Germline assignment: CDR1 SGHKS and CDR2 YYEKEE (reference sequence). With 4 bases removed from V and 8 bases from J, the gap between germline ends came to 15 bases. The CDR3 spans 14 residues. CDR3 sequence reads: CASSLNRGREKLFF. As DNA, the CDR3 is TGTGCCAGCAGCCTGAACCGGGGTCGAGAAAAACTGTTTTTT.

CDR3 protein: CSVVGRAEPQHF. Here the CDR3 DNA reads TGCAGCGTTGTGGGCAGGGCAGAACCCCAGCATTTT. J is TRBJ1-5 and V is TRBV29-1; D is possibly TRBD1 (5 bases). Per germline, CDR1 SQVTM and CDR2 ANQGSEA. The CDR3 contains 12 residues. The ends were cut back, 4 bases at V and 10 bases at J, with 14 bases in the middle.

The rearrangement links TRBV4-3 to TRBJ2-2, with TRBD1 matching 9 bases. The CDR3 loop spans 16 amino acids. Trimming cost V 4 bases and J 3 bases; bases outside gene matches: 6. Germline V gene data show CDR1 as LGHNA and CDR2 as YSLEER. The CDR3, as DNA: TGCGCCAGCAGCCCGGAACAGGGGGCTCACACCGGGGAGCTGTTTTTT. Translated: CASSPEQGAHTGELFF.

This chain connects TRBV28 to TRBJ2-7; 10 bases agree with TRBD2. The germline CDR1 and CDR2 sequences are MDHEN and SYDVKM. This CDR3 region has 17 residues. After removal of 2 bases from V and 0 bases from J, the junction contained 7 bases not matched to a gene. This CDR3 is CASSLLAGASSSYEQYF. The CDR3 bases are TGTGCCAGCAGTTTACTAGCGGGGGCTTCGAGCTCCTACGAGCAGTACTTC.

The gene calls are TRBV6-7 and TRBJ1-4; D is undetermined. TRBV6-7 has ORF status, its function being uncertain. The length of the CDR3 is 17 residues. V lost 0 bases to trimming and J lost 7 bases, with 18 bases between them. The CDR3 DNA is TGTGCCAGCAGTTACTCCGACGGGAGGGAAGATAGTGAAAAACTGTTTTTT. Protein product: CASSYSDGREDSEKLFF.

The chain has TRBV19 and TRBJ1-1, with TRBD1 as a possible D gene (5 bases). Trimming removed 10 bases at V and 5 bases at J, with 14 bases between. The CDR3 consists of 12 residues. Looked up from germline, CDR1 is LNHDA and CDR2 is SQIVND (reference sequence). Here the CDR3 reads CATTDRGTEAFF. In DNA form, the CDR3 reads TGTGCCACCACGGATAGGGGAACTGAAGCTTTCTTT.

The chain carries TRBV7-3 and TRBJ2-5; 8 bases map to TRBD1. Trimming at V came to 5 bases and at J to 3 bases, leaving 8 bases not matched to a gene. Germline V lookup: CDR1 SGHTA, CDR2 FQGTGA. The CDR3 extends over 15 amino acids. CDR3 sequence (DNA): TGTGCCAGCAGCCCCAACAGGGGGACAAAAGAGACCCAGTACTTC. Protein product: CASSPNRGTKETQYF.

The CDR3 DNA follows: TGTGCCAGCATAAGGTGGGAGGCTGAGCAGTTCTTC. This sequence encodes CASIRWEAEQFF. This chain connects TRBV6-1 to TRBJ2-1; D might be TRBD2 (6 bases). The V gene's germline CDR1 is MNHNS and CDR2 SASEGT. Trimming left V 7 bases short and J 9 bases short, with 13 bases between. The CDR3 totals 12 residues.

The rearrangement joins TRBV5-4 to TRBJ2-1, with D possibly TRBD1 on 6 matching bases. The germline gives CDR1 SGHNT, CDR2 YYREEE (reference sequence). With 5 bases removed from V and 7 bases from J, the gap between germline ends came to 13 bases. The CDR3 has 13 amino acids. In DNA form, the CDR3 reads TGTGCCAGCAGATATACAGGGTCAAATGAGCAGTTCTTC. It encodes CASRYTGSNEQFF.

This chain links TRBV5-1 with TRBJ2-3, with TRBD2 matching over 10 bases. The ends lost 0 bases at V and 2 bases at J; junction bases unmatched: 6. The length of the CDR3 is 17 residues. Germline CDR1 SGHRS, CDR2 YFSETQ. CDR3 bases: TGCGCCAGCAGCTTGGCCGGAACTAGCGGGGTCACAGATACGCAGTATTTT. Translating it yields CASSLAGTSGVTDTQYF.

This clone was counted only a few times. The V call is TRBV5-6, the J call TRBJ1-1; D is unclear. The length of the CDR3 is 15 residues. V lost 1 base and J 7 bases, leaving 17 bases between the germline ends. Germline loops: CDR1 SGHDT, CDR2 YYEEEE. The CDR3 DNA follows: TGTGCCAGCAGCTTGCTCGCCAGGCTGATCAATGAAGCTTTCTTT. Its protein product is CASSLLARLINEAFF.